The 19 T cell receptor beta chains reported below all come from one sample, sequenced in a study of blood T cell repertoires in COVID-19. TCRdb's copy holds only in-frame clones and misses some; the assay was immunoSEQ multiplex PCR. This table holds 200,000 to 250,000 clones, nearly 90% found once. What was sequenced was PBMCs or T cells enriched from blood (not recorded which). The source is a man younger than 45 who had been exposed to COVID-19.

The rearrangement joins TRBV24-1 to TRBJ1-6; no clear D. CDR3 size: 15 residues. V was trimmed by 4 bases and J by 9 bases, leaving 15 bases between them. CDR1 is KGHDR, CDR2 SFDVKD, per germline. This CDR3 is CATSDLREEGSPLHF. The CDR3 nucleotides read TGTGCCACCAGTGACCTCCGGGAGGAGGGTTCACCCCTCCACTTT.

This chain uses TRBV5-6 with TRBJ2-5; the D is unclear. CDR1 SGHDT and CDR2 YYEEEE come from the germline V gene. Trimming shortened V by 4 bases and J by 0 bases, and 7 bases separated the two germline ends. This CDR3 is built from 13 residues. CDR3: CASSPGNQETQYF. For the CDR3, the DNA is TGTGCCAGCAGCCCAGGAAACCAAGAGACCCAGTACTTC. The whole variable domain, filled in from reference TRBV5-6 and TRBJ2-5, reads DAGVTQSPTHLIKTRGQQVTLRCSPKSGHDTVSWYQQALGQGPQFIFQYYEEEERQRGNFPDRFSGHQFPNYSSELNVNALLLGDSALYLCASSPGNQETQYFGPGTRLLVL.

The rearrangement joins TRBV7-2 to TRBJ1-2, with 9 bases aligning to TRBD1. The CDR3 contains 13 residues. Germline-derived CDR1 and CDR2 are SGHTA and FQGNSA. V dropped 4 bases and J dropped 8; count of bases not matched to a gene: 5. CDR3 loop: CASSSRDRDGYTF. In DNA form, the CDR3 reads TGTGCCAGCAGCTCGAGGGACAGGGACGGCTACACCTTC.

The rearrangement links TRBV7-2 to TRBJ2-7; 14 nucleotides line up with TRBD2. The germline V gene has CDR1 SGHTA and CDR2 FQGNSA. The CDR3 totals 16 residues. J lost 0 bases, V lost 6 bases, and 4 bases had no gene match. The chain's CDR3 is CASRRGLAGDSYEQYF. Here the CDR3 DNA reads TGTGCCAGCAGAAGGGGACTAGCGGGGGACTCCTACGAGCAGTACTTC.

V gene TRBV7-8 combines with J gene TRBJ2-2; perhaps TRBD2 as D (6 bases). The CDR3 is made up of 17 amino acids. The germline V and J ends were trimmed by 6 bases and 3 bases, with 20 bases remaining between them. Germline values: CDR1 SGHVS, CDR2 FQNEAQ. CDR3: CASSKERVRPDTGELFF. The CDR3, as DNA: TGTGCCAGCAGTAAAGAGCGGGTACGCCCCGACACCGGGGAGCTGTTTTTT.

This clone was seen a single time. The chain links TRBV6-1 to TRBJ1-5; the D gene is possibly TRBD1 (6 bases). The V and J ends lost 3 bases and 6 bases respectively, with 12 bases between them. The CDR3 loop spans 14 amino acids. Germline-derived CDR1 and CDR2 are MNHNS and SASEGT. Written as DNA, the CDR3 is TGTGCCAGCAGTGAGACAGGTTTCCTTCAGCCCCAGCATTTT. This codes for CASSETGFLQPQHF.

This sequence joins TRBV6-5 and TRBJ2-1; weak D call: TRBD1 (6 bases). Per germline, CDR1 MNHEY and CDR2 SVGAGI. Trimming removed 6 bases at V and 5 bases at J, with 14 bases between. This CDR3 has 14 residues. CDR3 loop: CASSSLGQHNEQFF. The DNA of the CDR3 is TGTGCCAGCAGCTCCCTCGGACAGCACAATGAGCAGTTCTTC.

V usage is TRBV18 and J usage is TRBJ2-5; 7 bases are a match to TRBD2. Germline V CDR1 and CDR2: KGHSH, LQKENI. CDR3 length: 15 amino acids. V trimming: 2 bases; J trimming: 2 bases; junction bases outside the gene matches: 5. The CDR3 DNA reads TGTGCCAGCTCACCAATGTGGGGGGGACAAGAGACCCAGTACTTC. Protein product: CASSPMWGGQETQYF.

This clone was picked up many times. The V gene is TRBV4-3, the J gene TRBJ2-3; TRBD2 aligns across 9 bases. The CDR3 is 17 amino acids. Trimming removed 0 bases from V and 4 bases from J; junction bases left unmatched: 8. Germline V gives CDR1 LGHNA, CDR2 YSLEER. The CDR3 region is CASSQELAGGPADTQYF. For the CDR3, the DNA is TGCGCCAGCAGCCAAGAACTCGCGGGGGGGCCAGCAGATACGCAGTATTTT.

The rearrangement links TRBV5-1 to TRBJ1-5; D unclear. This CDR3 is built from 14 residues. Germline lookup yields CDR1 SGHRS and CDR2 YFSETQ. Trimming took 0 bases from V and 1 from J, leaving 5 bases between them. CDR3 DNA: TGCGCCAGCAGCTTGGACGGGAGCAATCAGCCCCAGCATTTT. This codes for CASSLDGSNQPQHF.

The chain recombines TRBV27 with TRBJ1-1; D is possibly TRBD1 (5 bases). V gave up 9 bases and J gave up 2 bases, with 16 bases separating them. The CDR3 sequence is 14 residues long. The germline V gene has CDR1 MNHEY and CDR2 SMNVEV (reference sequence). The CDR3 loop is CARKETELNTEAFF. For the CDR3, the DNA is TGTGCCAGGAAGGAGACAGAACTAAACACTGAAGCTTTCTTT.

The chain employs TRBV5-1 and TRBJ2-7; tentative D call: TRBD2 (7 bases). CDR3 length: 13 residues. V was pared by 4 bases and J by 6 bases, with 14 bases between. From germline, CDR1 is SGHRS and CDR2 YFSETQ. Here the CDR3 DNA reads TGCGCCAGCAGCCTGGAGGGGGGGCTCGAGCAGTACTTC. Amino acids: CASSLEGGLEQYF.

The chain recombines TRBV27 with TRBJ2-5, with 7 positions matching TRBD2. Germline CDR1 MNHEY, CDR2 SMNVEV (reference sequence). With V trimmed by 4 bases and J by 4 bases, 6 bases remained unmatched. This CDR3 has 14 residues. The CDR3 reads CASSSGGALETQYF. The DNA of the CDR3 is TGTGCCAGCAGTTCGGGAGGAGCATTAGAGACCCAGTACTTC.

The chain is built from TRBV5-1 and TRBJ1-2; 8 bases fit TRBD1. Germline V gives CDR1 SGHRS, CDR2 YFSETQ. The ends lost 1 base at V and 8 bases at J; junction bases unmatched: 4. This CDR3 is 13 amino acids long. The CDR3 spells CASSLSGQEGYTF. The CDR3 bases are TGCGCCAGCAGCTTGTCGGGACAGGAGGGCTACACCTTC.

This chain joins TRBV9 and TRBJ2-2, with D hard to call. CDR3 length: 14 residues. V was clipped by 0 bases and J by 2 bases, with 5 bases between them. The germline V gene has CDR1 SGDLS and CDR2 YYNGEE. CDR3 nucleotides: TGTGCCAGCAGCGTAGTCTACAACACCGGGGAGCTGTTTTTT. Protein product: CASSVVYNTGELFF. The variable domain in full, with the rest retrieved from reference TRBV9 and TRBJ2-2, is DSGVTQTPKHLITATGQRVTLRCSPRSGDLSVYWYQQSLDQGLQFLIQYYNGEERAKGNILERFSAQQFPDLHSELNLSSLELGDSALYFCASSVVYNTGELFFGEGSRLTVL.

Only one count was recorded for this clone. The CDR3 sequence is CAISEEGIGYTF. The DNA for the CDR3 is TGTGCCATCAGTGAGGAGGGTATTGGCTACACCTTC. The rearrangement joins TRBV10-3 to TRBJ1-2, with D uncertain. From germline, CDR1 is ENHRY and CDR2 SYGVKD. This CDR3 spans 12 amino acids. V dropped 2 bases and J dropped 7 bases, with 8 bases sitting between them.

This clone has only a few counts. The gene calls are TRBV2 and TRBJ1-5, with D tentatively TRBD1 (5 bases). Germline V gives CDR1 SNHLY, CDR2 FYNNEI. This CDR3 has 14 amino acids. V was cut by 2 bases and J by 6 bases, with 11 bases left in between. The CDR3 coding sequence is TGTGCCAGCAGTGAATTTAGGGGCGTTCAGCCCCAGCATTTT. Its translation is CASSEFRGVQPQHF.

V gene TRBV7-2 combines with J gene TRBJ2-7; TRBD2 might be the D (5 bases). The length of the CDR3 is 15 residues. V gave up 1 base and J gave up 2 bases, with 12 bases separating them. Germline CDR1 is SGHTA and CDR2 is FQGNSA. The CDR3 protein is CASSLGLAGTYEQYF. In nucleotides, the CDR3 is TGTGCCAGCAGCTTAGGTCTAGCCGGAACCTACGAGCAGTACTTC.

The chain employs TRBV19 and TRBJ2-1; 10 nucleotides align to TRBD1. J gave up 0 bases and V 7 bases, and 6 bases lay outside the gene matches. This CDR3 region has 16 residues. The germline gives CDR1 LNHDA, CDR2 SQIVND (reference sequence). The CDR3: CASNSGQGSSYNEQFF. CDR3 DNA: TGTGCCAGTAACTCGGGACAGGGGAGCTCCTACAATGAGCAGTTCTTC.